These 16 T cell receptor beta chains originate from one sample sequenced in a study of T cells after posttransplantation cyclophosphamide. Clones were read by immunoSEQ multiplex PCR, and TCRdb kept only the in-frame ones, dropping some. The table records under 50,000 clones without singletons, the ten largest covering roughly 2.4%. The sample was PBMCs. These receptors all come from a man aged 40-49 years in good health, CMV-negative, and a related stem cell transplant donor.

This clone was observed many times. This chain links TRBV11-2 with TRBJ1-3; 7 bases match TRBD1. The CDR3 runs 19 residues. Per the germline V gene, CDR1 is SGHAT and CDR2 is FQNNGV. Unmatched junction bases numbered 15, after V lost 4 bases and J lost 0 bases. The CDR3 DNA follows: TGTGCCAGCAGCTCTATAGGGGGCGGCCCGAAACACTCTGGAAACACCATATATTTT. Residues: CASSSIGGGPKHSGNTIYF.

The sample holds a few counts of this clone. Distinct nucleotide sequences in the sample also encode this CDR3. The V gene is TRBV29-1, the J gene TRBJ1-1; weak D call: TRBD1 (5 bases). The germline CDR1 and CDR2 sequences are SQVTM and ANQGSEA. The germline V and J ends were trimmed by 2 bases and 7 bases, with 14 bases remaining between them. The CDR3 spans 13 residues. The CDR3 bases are TGCAGCGTTGAAATCCAGGGAGGTGGTGAAGCTTTCTTT. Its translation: CSVEIQGGGEAFF.

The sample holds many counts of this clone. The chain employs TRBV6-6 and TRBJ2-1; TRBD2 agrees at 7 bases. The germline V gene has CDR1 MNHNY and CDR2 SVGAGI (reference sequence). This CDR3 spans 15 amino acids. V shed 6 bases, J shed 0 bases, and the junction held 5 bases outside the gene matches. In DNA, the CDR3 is TGTGCCAGCAGCCAATCTAGCGGCTCCTACAATGAGCAGTTCTTC. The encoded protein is CASSQSSGSYNEQFF.

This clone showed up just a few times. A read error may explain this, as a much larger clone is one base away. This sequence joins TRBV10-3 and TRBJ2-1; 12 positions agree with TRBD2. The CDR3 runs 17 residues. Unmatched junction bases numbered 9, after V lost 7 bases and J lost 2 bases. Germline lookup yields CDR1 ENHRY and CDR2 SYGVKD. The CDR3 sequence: CAIIGTSGQNAYNEQFF. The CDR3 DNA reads TGTGCCATCATAGGGACTAGCGGGCAGAACGCCTACAATGAGCAGTTCTTC.

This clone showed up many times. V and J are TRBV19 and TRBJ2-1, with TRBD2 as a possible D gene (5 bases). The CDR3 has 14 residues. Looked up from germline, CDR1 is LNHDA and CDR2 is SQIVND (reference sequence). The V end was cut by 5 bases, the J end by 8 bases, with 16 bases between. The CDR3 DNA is TGTGCCAGTAGTGGCGGGCCTAAGGTGTATGAGCAGTTCTTC. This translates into CASSGGPKVYEQFF.

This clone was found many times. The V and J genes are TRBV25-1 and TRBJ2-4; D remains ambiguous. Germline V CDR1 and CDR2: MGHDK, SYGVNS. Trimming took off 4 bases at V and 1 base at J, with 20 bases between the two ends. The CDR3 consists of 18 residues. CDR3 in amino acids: CASSGVKPPFSAKNIQYF. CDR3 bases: TGTGCCAGCAGTGGAGTGAAGCCACCCTTCTCTGCCAAAAACATTCAGTACTTC.

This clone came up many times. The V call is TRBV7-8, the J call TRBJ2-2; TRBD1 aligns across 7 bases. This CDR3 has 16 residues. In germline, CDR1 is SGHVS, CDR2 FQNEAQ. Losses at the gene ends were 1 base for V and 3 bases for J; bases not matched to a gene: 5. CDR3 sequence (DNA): TGTGCCAGCAGCTTAGAAGGGGGCGCGGACACCGGGGAGCTGTTTTTT. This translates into CASSLEGGADTGELFF.

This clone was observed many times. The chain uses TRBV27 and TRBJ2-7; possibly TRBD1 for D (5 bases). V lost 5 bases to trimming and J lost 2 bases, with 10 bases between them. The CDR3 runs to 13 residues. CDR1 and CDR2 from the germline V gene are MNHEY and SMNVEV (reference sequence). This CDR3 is CASSRQLTYEQYF. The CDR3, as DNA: TGTGCCAGCAGTAGACAGCTCACCTACGAGCAGTACTTC.

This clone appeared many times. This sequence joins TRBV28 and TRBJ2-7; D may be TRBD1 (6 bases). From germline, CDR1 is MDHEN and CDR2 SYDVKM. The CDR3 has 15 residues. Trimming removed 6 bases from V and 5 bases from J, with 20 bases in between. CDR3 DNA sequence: TGTGCCAGCAGAGAGCCGGGACATGGTGTGGACGAGCAGTACTTC. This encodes CASREPGHGVDEQYF.

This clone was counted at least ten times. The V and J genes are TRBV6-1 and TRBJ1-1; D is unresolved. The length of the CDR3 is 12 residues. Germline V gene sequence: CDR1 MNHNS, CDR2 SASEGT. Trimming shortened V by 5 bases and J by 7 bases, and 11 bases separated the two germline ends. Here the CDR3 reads CASSLRLLEAFF. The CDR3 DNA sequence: TGTGCCAGCAGTCTGAGACTCCTTGAAGCTTTCTTT.

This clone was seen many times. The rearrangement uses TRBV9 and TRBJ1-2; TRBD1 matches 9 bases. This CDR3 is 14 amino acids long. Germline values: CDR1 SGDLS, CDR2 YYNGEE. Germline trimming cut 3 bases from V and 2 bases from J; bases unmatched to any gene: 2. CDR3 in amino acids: CASSEQGANYGYTF. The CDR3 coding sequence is TGTGCCAGCAGCGAACAGGGGGCGAACTATGGCTACACCTTC.

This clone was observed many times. The CDR3 nucleotides read TGTGCCAGCATGAGGATCCAAGAGACCCAGTACTTC. It encodes CASMRIQETQYF. The chain has TRBV2 and TRBJ2-5; the D is unclear. The CDR3 has 12 residues. The V end was cut by 7 bases, the J end by 1 base, with 7 bases between. CDR1 is SNHLY and CDR2 is FYNNEI in the germline V gene.

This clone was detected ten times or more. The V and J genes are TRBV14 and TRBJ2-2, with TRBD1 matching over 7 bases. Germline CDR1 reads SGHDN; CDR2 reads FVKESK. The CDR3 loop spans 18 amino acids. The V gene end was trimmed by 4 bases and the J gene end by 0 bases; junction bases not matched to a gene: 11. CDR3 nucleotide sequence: TGTGCCAGCAGCCCCCGGGGTAGGACAGGTTCGAACACCGGGGAGCTGTTTTTT. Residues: CASSPRGRTGSNTGELFF.

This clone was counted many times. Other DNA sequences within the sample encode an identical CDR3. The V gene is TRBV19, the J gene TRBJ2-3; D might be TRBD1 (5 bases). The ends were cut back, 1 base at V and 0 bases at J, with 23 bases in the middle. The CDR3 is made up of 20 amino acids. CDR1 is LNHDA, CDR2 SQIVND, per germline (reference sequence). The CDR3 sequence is CASSIVSPSLPRGSTDTQYF. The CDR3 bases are TGTGCCAGTAGTATAGTTTCTCCCTCGCTCCCTAGGGGAAGCACAGATACGCAGTATTTT.

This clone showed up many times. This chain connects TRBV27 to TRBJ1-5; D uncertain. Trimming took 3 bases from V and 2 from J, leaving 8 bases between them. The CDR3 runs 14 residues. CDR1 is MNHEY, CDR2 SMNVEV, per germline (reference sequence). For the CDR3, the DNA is TGTGCCAGCAGTTTTTTGGTAGGCAATCAGCCCCAGCATTTT. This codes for CASSFLVGNQPQHF.

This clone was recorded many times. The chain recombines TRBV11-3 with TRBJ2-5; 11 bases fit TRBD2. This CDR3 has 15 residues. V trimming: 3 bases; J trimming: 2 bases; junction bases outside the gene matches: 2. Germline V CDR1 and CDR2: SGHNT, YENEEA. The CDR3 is CASSLGLAEQETQYF. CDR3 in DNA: TGTGCCAGCAGCTTGGGACTAGCGGAACAAGAGACCCAGTACTTC.